This TCR beta chain stems from a study of cytomegalovirus exposure and HLA in healthy donors. The study, taken as a whole, reports: The study carried out a later analysis of TCR beta sequences. It associated approximately 16,000 of them with specific HLA alleles at a false discovery rate of 0.05. Later on, a genetic analysis was performed. It linked a missense variant in DCLRE1C with V- and J-gene trimming of TCR beta. Accounts indicate the classifier identified cytomegalovirus status with strong specificity and sensitivity. With further analysis later on, most CMV-associated TCR beta chains appeared HLA-restricted.

CDR1 SGHTA and CDR2 FQGNSA come from the germline V gene. V gave up 0 bases and J gave up 12 bases, with 15 bases separating them. The CDR3 sequence is 15 residues long. PCR employed 60 Vbeta and 13 Jbeta primers. TCRdb's copy holds only in-frame clones and misses some; the assay was immunoSEQ multiplex PCR. The sample includes fewer than 100,000 clones, approximately 72% of them seen just once. As for this clone: What it binds is unknown.

Sequencing was performed on PBMCs. This TCR came from a middle-aged man in good health and CMV-seropositive. V gene TRBV7-2 combines with J gene TRBJ1-6; a possible D gene is TRBD1 (6 bases). This chain's CDR3 is CASSLAGGAWGPLHF. The CDR3 region has the DNA TGTGCCAGCAGCTTAGCTGGGGGGGCCTGGGGACCCCTCCACTTT.